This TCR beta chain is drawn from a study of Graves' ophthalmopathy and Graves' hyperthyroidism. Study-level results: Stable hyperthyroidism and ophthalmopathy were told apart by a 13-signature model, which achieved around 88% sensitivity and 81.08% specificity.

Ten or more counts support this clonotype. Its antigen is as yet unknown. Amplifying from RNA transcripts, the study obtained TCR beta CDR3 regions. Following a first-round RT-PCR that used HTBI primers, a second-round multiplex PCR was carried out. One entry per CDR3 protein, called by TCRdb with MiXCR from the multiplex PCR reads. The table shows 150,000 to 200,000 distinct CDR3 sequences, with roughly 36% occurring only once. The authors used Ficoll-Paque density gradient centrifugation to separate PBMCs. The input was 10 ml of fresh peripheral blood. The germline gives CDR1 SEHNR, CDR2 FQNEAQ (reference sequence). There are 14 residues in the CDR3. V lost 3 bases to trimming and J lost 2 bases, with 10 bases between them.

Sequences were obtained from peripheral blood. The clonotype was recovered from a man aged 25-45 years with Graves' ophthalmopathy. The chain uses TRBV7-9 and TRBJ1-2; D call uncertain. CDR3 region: CASSLGRINYGYTF. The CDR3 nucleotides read TGTGCCAGCAGCTTGGGCAGAATCAACTATGGCTACACCTTC.